A single TCR beta chain is shown here with its context. Germline CDR1 MNHNY, CDR2 SVGAGI (reference sequence). The V segment lost 4 bases and the J segment 4 bases; nucleotides outside the gene matches: 3. The CDR3 loop spans 15 amino acids. RNA was extracted with the RNeasy kit, and a quantity of roughly 0.5 to 1 ug was reverse transcribed using random hexamers. The TCR beta CDR3 was amplified by immunoSEQ multiplex PCR across 54 Vbeta, 13 Jbeta. One entry per CDR3 protein results from TCRdb running MiXCR on the immunoSEQ multiplex PCR reads. Here the sample spans approximately 100,000 distinct CDR3 sequences, around 92% being singletons. The data are from a study of CD8 T cells in Susac syndrome.

Sequenced input: CD8+ T cells from PBMCs. The J gene is TRBJ2-6, the V gene TRBV6-6, with 8 bases that match TRBD1. The sequence was obtained from a human donor in good health. The CDR3 here is CASSLTGVGANVLTF. DNA of the CDR3: TGTGCCAGCAGTTTGACAGGGGTAGGGGCCAACGTCCTGACTTTC.